The clone carrying this T cell receptor (beta chain) was counted ten times or more. What it recognizes is unknown. Time point of the sample: newly diagnosed GD, antithyroid drugs for less than 3 months. Preparation of the TCR library used RNA extracted from PBMCs. The authors diagnosed Graves' disease using American Thyroid Association guidelines. Germline CDR1 is LGHDT and CDR2 is YNNKEL (reference sequence). This CDR3 spans 14 amino acids. Trimming pared 3 bases from V and 4 bases from J, leaving 12 bases between. This entry belongs to a study of regulatory T cells in long-lasting Graves disease. According to the study, TCR beta libraries were built with iRepertoire HTBI primers and CDR3-region Arm-PCR. MiXCR, applied by TCRdb to the multiplex PCR reads, yields one record per CDR3 protein. The data hold about 530,000 distinct CDR3 sequences, with approximately 16% observed a single time. Study-wide results and limits: Analysis covered peripheral blood alone, not thyroid tissue. Among the persistent patients, approximately 2,900 public clonotypes were shared, more than the 750 to 1,000 shared among new patients.

The sample also formed part of further work on T cells in Graves' hyperthyroidism and ophthalmopathy.

This specimen was peripheral blood mononuclear cells (PBMCs), taken at new diagnosis, from a patient treated with antithyroid drugs. This sequence originates from a woman aged 35-60 years with Graves disease. The gene calls are TRBV3-1 and TRBJ1-1; D possibly corresponds to TRBD1 (5 bases). The CDR3 nucleotides are TGTGCCAGCAGCCACGGGGGAAGGGGCACTGAAGCTTTCTTT. Protein sequence: CASSHGGRGTEAFF.